This T cell receptor (beta chain) was sequenced during a study of early stage breast cancer tumors. Study-wide points: Most shared enriched TCRB sequences were commonly generated ones. Tumor and normal breast were distinguished via blood comparison in about 90% of the 16 patients. Chain pairing and CD4, CD8 or FOXP3 expression were not captured.

About this clone: Its target is not known.

Blood replicates held 0.5 ug DNA, tumor or normal breast around 1.5 ug, two each. TCRdb's copy holds only in-frame clones and misses some; the assay was immunoSEQ multiplex PCR. Of almost 55,000 clones in the sample, about 93% are singletons; the top ten hold more than 4%. This CDR3 spans 13 amino acids. CDR1 and CDR2 (germline): SGHAT, FQNNGV. Deletions cut 3 bases from V and 2 bases from J, with 7 bases between. Sequenced input: blood. The chain employs TRBV11-2 and TRBJ2-5; no firm D call. This TCR derives from a person aged 70 to 85 with breast cancer. This CDR3 is CASSFTGQETQYF. CDR3 nucleotide sequence: TGTGCCAGCAGCTTTACGGGTCAAGAGACCCAGTACTTC.